A selection of T cell receptor beta chains follows, all from one sample in a study of T-cell memory formation after mild COVID-19. TCRdb reprocessed the 5' RACE reads with MiXCR, giving one entry per CDR3 protein. Found here are 300,000 or so distinct CDR3 sequences, more than 15% of them singletons; the top ten hold about a fifth. Sequenced sample: PBMCs or a T cell subset sorted from them (not recorded which). These TCRs come from a man between 18 and 35 years old who had mild COVID-19 (a few samples of this study predate the infection). Cell type and time point are not known. Both conserved end residues are part of each CDR3. The D gene is left open where the match is weak. Some rows mark clone size as missing; the rest say once, few, many or name a class of expanded clone.

D	V	J	size	CDR3	DNA
-	TRBV12-3/TRBV12-4	TRBJ2-1	many	CASRSTGSNEQFF	TGTGCCAGCAGAAGTACAGGGAGCAATGAGCAGTTCTTC
-	TRBV7-9	TRBJ2-5	-	CASSYRSGQETQYF	TGTGCCAGCAGCTACCGGTCAGGCCAAGAGACCCAGTACTTC
TRBD2	TRBV29-1	TRBJ2-2	-	CSVAPTSGGVGGELFF	TGCAGCGTTGCACCCACTAGCGGGGGGGTCGGCGGGGAGCTGTTTTTT
-	TRBV5-4	TRBJ2-3	few	CASSLDPVSTDTQYF	TGTGCCAGCAGCTTGGACCCGGTTAGCACAGATACGCAGTATTTT
-	TRBV27	TRBJ1-1	few	CASSFLVQGAEAFF	TGTGCCAGCAGTTTTCTGGTACAGGGCGCTGAAGCTTTCTTT
TRBD1	TRBV5-1	TRBJ2-7	many	CASSPDRAYEQYF	TGCGCCAGCAGCCCTGACAGGGCCTACGAGCAGTACTTC
TRBD1	TRBV20-1	TRBJ1-2	-	CSARRGTGQDGYTF	TGCAGTGCTAGGCGAGGGACAGGGCAGGATGGCTACACCTTC
-	TRBV7-8	TRBJ1-1	few	CASSLAGGADTEAFF	TGTGCCAGCAGCTTAGCCGGGGGCGCAGACACTGAAGCTTTCTTT
-	TRBV5-4	TRBJ2-3	-	CASSLYGATDTQYF	TGTGCCAGCAGCTTGTACGGGGCCACAGATACGCAGTATTTT
-	TRBV29-1	TRBJ2-7	few	CSGTVAYEQYF	TGCAGCGGTACCGTGGCCTACGAGCAGTACTTC
TRBD2	TRBV11-3	TRBJ2-2	once	CASSPGGAQTGELFF	TGTGCCAGCAGCCCCGGGGGGGCCCAAACCGGGGAGCTGTTTTTT
TRBD2	TRBV20-1	TRBJ2-7	few	CSAHQGLGTSRSYEQYF	TGCAGTGCTCACCAGGGGCTCGGGACTAGTCGATCGTACGAGCAGTACTTC
TRBD1	TRBV7-9	TRBJ1-2	few	CASSGTGGHKANYGYTF	TGTGCCAGCAGCGGAACAGGGGGCCATAAAGCTAACTATGGCTACACCTTC
-	TRBV7-9	TRBJ2-3	few	CASSPRWGSKKDTQYF	TGTGCCAGCAGCCCCAGATGGGGGTCAAAAAAAGATACGCAGTATTTT
-	TRBV12-3/TRBV12-4	TRBJ2-2	few	CASSYQGHGELFF	TGTGCCAGCAGTTATCAGGGGCACGGGGAGCTGTTTTTT
TRBD1	TRBV5-1	TRBJ1-1	-	CASSLDGQGDIRGAFF	TGCGCCAGCAGCTTGGATGGACAGGGTGATATTCGGGGAGCTTTCTTT